This T cell receptor beta chain was captured by sequencing in a study of control samples from healthy donors and cancer patients. Only in-frame clones appear in the TCRdb table, and some are missing; sequencing was by immunoSEQ multiplex PCR. The sample lists more than 150,000 clones, approximately 90% occurring once. V lost 0 bases and J lost 4; bases outside the gene matches: 4. Germline values: CDR1 ENHRY, CDR2 SYGVKD. The CDR3 contains 16 residues. The chain recombines TRBV10-3 with TRBJ2-2; 8 bases are shared with TRBD1. This clonotype was sampled from a young woman in good health. The material sequenced was blood. CDR3 sequence reads: CAISESAGGATGELFF. The CDR3 region has the DNA TGTGCCATCAGTGAGTCAGCAGGGGGCGCCACCGGGGAGCTGTTTTTT.